This TCR beta chain was observed in a study of OX40 agonist ivuxolimab in advanced cancers. Looking at the study overall: The dose-escalation group included hepatocellular carcinoma, melanoma, renal cell carcinoma and head and neck cancer.

Study outcomes and limitations: Clonal expansion from baseline to week 6 occurred in both CD4+ and CD8+ T cells. The expanded peripheral T cells' antigen specificity was not determined.

Regarding this clone: Its target is unknown.

The table came from immunoSEQ multiplex PCR; TCRdb's copy has only in-frame clones and leaves some out. The repertoire holds 40,000 or so clones, with 92% as singletons. Exclusion of a patient followed from autoimmune disease history or systemic immunosuppression. The CDR3 runs to 16 residues. Trimming cost V 0 bases and J 8 bases; bases outside gene matches: 10. Germline values: CDR1 MNHEY, CDR2 SVGAGI. This chain links TRBV6-5 with TRBJ1-1, with 9 bases that match TRBD1. Here the sequenced sample was CD4+ or CD8+ T cells sorted from blood, taken in a trial of the OX40 agonist ivuxolimab. This TCR came from an adult with an advanced solid tumor such as melanoma, head and neck, liver or kidney cancer. The CDR3 sequence is CASSYSVGSGQGEAFF. In DNA form, the CDR3 reads TGTGCCAGCAGTTACTCAGTGGGATCGGGACAGGGAGAAGCTTTCTTT.